These 11 T cell receptor beta chains were sequenced from one sample in a study of identical twins. TCRdb re-called the 5' RACE reads through MiXCR, storing one row per CDR3 protein. The data contain 700,000 or so distinct CDR3 sequences, approximately 22% of them singletons. The same data also contributed to another study, on T cells expressing NK-cell markers.

The sequenced material came from PBMCs. These receptors all stem from a woman aged 18-29 years in good health.

The chain has TRBV12-3 or TRBV12-4 and TRBJ2-3; 8 nucleotides agree with TRBD2. This CDR3 region has 15 residues. Trimming at V came to 6 bases and at J to 7 bases, leaving 12 bases not matched to a gene. CDR3 DNA: TGTGCCAGCAGGCCGGGACTAGGAGAGGTATATACGCAGTATTTT. Translated, it gives CASRPGLGEVYTQYF.

This clonotype was observed a handful of times. The J gene is TRBJ2-1, the V gene TRBV6-5; no clear D gene. Trimming pared 0 bases from V and 2 bases from J, leaving 8 bases between. The CDR3 covers 15 residues. Germline assignment: CDR1 MNHEY and CDR2 SVGAGI. The CDR3 here is CASSYSHSAYNEQFF. DNA for the CDR3: TGTGCCAGCAGTTACTCCCACAGCGCCTACAATGAGCAGTTCTTC.

This clonotype has only a few counts. The chain joins TRBV20-1 to TRBJ2-1; 10 bases align to TRBD2. The CDR3 consists of 15 residues. Germline CDR1 DFQATT, CDR2 SNEGSKA (reference sequence). J was trimmed by 5 bases and V by 3 bases; bases with no gene match: 7. The DNA of the CDR3 is TGCAGTGCTAGTTCCGGGACTAGCGCCGACAATGAGCAGTTCTTC. Translation gives CSASSGTSADNEQFF.

This clonotype turned up a few times. This chain uses TRBV20-1 with TRBJ2-7; 11 bases agree with TRBD2. Germline V CDR1 and CDR2: DFQATT, SNEGSKA (reference sequence). The junction had 8 bases not matched to a gene; V was cut back by 6 bases and J by 10 bases. The CDR3 consists of 12 residues. CDR3 DNA: TGCAGTGCAGGGACTAGCGGCTCCAGACAGTACTTC. This sequence encodes CSAGTSGSRQYF.

This clonotype has a count of ten or more. The gene calls are TRBV7-3 and TRBJ2-1; 7 bases line up with TRBD2. CDR3 length: 15 residues. CDR1 and CDR2 (germline): SGHTA, FQGTGA. J was trimmed by 2 bases and V by 5 bases; bases with no gene match: 6. The CDR3 loop reads CASSPRTSPYNEQFF. The CDR3 bases are TGTGCCAGCAGCCCCAGGACTAGTCCCTACAATGAGCAGTTCTTC.

V and J are TRBV5-1 and TRBJ2-3; unclear D gene. Per the germline V gene, CDR1 is SGHRS and CDR2 is YFSETQ. The CDR3 extends over 14 amino acids. V was cut by 1 base and J by 1 base, with 7 bases left in between. CDR3 sequence reads: CASSLWSGTDTQYF. The CDR3 nucleotides read TGCGCCAGCAGCTTGTGGTCAGGCACAGATACGCAGTATTTT. The full variable domain, completed using reference TRBV5-1 and TRBJ2-3, is KAGVTQTPRYLIKTRGQQVTLSCSPISGHRSVSWYQQTPGQGLQFLFEYFSETQRNKGNFPGRFSGRQFSNSRSEMNVSTLELGDSALYLCASSLWSGTDTQYFGPGTRLTVL.

This clonotype has only one observation. The chain is built from TRBV5-1 and TRBJ2-7, with 10 bases lining up with TRBD1. This CDR3 has 15 amino acids. Germline V gives CDR1 SGHRS, CDR2 YFSETQ. The junction had 6 bases not matched to a gene; V was cut back by 0 bases and J by 6 bases. CDR3 amino acids: CASSLERGQGTEQYF. The CDR3 DNA reads as TGCGCCAGCAGCTTGGAACGGGGACAGGGGACCGAGCAGTACTTC.

In its sample, this clonotype was seen a few times. This chain uses TRBV25-1 with TRBJ2-5; 9 bases line up with TRBD2. The CDR3 length is 14 residues. CDR1 is MGHDK, CDR2 SYGVNS, per germline. V was clipped by 4 bases and J by 4 bases; unmatched bases: 4. DNA of the CDR3: TGTGCCAGCAGTGGGCTAGCGGGGAGAGAGACCCAGTACTTC. This codes for CASSGLAGRETQYF.

This clonotype was picked up a small number of times. Compared with germline, one end of the junction differs, possibly owing to a read error. The chain couples TRBV7-7 to TRBJ2-1, with TRBD2 identical over 12 bases. CDR3 length equals 16 residues. Germline V CDR1 and CDR2: SSHAT, FNYEAQ (reference sequence). CDR3 in DNA: TGTGCTAGCAGCTTAGCCTCTAGCGGGGGGGAGAGTGAGCAGTTCTTC. This translates into CASSLASSGGESEQFF.

This clonotype turned up a few times. The chain employs TRBV20-1 and TRBJ2-4; D is perhaps TRBD1 or TRBD2 (5 bases each). The CDR3 consists of 12 residues. Germline CDR1 DFQATT, CDR2 SNEGSKA (reference sequence). The V and J ends lost 3 bases and 4 bases respectively, with 7 bases between them. CDR3 loop: CSASREKNIQYF. DNA of the CDR3: TGCAGTGCTAGCAGGGAGAAAAACATTCAGTACTTC.

This clonotype was counted a few times. This chain joins TRBV6-1 and TRBJ2-5; D gene uncertain. Germline V gives CDR1 MNHNS, CDR2 SASEGT. This CDR3 has 15 residues. V shed 8 bases and J shed 3 bases, with 19 bases lying between them. The CDR3 is CASLSRNMLKETQYF. The CDR3 region has the DNA TGTGCCAGCCTCTCCCGAAACATGTTGAAAGAGACCCAGTACTTC.